Each of the 10 T cell receptor beta chains below was sequenced from the same sample in a study of a mutant IDH1 vaccine in newly diagnosed glioma (dated by TCRdb to the early 2020s). Their antigen targets remain unknown. Reading the label with the study, this specimen's time point is: week 23, last vaccination. A 20-mer mutant IDH1 peptide at 300 micrograms in Montanide made up each vaccine dose, which was injected subcutaneously together with topical imiquimod. The library was obtained by the immunoSEQ multiplex PCR assay. Held by TCRdb, this immuneACCESS table contains in-frame sequences only and omits some clones. Under half of the omission traces to an unresolved V gene where checked; the cause of the rest is unknown. The sample contains some 26,000 clones, roughly four fifths of them found a single time. Together, the top ten hold under 20% of the sample. The source was PBMCs, collected from a glioma patient whose treatment included an IDH1 peptide vaccine. Receptors were obtained from a woman aged 25 to 45 with glioma.

V is TRBV11-2 and J is TRBJ1-1; the D is unclear. Germline lookup yields CDR1 SGHAT and CDR2 FQNNGV. V was shortened by 5 bases and J by 8 bases, with 6 bases between the two germline ends. The CDR3 loop spans 10 amino acids. The CDR3 DNA reads TGTGCCAGCAGCCAAGGGGAAGCTTTCTTT. This sequence encodes CASSQGEAFF.

The chain uses TRBV20-1 and TRBJ2-5; 9 bases match TRBD2. CDR1 is DFQATT and CDR2 is SNEGSKA in the germline V gene (reference sequence). There are 11 residues in the CDR3. In DNA, the CDR3 is TGCGGAAGTAGCGGGGGAGAGACCCAGTACTTC. As protein: CGSSGGETQYF.

V gene TRBV5-6 combines with J gene TRBJ1-2, with a tentative D call TRBD1 (5 bases). The CDR3 consists of 11 residues. Trimming removed 2 bases at V and 8 bases at J, with 7 bases between. Germline lookup yields CDR1 SGHDT and CDR2 YYEEEE. CDR3 sequence: CASSLRQGYTF. The CDR3 DNA sequence: TGTGCCAGCAGCTTAAGACAGGGCTACACCTTC.

This clone has just a few counts. The chain couples TRBV5-5 to TRBJ1-4, with 7 bases that match TRBD1. Germline V gene sequence: CDR1 SGHKS, CDR2 YYEKEE (reference sequence). The V gene end was trimmed by 3 bases and the J gene end by 8 bases; junction bases not matched to a gene: 7. The CDR3 has 14 residues. The DNA for the CDR3 is TGTGCCAGCAGCTCTAGACAGGGCCTGGAAAAACTGTTTTTT. Translation: CASSSRQGLEKLFF.

The genes are TRBV5-6 and TRBJ2-3; D perhaps matches TRBD2 (6 bases). The CDR3 runs to 13 residues. Germline V gene sequence: CDR1 SGHDT, CDR2 YYEEEE. Trimming pared 2 bases from V and 3 bases from J, leaving 7 bases between. CDR3 sequence: CASSFGGTDTQYF. In DNA, the CDR3 is TGTGCCAGCAGCTTCGGGGGAACAGATACGCAGTATTTT.

The chain joins TRBV2 to TRBJ2-7, with TRBD2 as a possible D gene (6 bases). The CDR3 spans 13 residues. With 4 bases removed from V and 6 bases from J, the gap between germline ends came to 13 bases. The V gene's germline CDR1 is SNHLY and CDR2 FYNNEI. CDR3 sequence (DNA): TGTGCCAGCAGTGGTGGAGGGCTCTCCGAGCAGTACTTC. Its translation: CASSGGGLSEQYF. Looking up the rest from reference TRBV2 and TRBJ2-7 gives the full variable domain: EPEVTQTPSHQVTQMGQEVILRCVPISNHLYFYWYRQILGQKVEFLVSFYNNEISEKSEIFDDQFSVERPDGSNFTLKIRSTKLEDSAMYFCASSGGGLSEQYFGPGTRLTVT.

This clone was counted a single time. The rearrangement uses TRBV29-1 and TRBJ2-5, with 9 bases aligning to TRBD2. Germline V gene sequence: CDR1 SQVTM, CDR2 ANQGSEA. With 5 bases clipped from V and 5 bases from J, the junction kept 9 bases outside the gene matches. The CDR3 contains 14 residues. CDR3 region: CSVHLAGRGETQYF. The CDR3 DNA is TGCAGCGTTCATCTAGCGGGGAGAGGGGAGACCCAGTACTTC.

This rearrangement joins TRBV10-3 to TRBJ2-5, with D possibly being TRBD2 (8 bases). V lost 3 bases and J lost 4, with 24 bases in between. The CDR3 totals 18 residues. Looked up from germline, CDR1 is ENHRY and CDR2 is SYGVKD. The CDR3 region has the DNA TGTGCCATCAGTGATAGCGGGGTGGCAGGGGGGGTCAGAGAGACCCAGTACTTC. This encodes CAISDSGVAGGVRETQYF.

The chain employs TRBV6-5 and TRBJ1-5, with D maybe TRBD1 (5 bases). Trimming shortened V by 6 bases and J by 5 bases, and 14 bases separated the two germline ends. The CDR3 length is 14 residues. CDR1 and CDR2 (germline): MNHEY, SVGAGI. CDR3: CASSRPGVDQPQHF. The CDR3 DNA reads TGTGCCAGCAGCCGCCCGGGGGTGGATCAGCCCCAGCATTTT.

This chain uses TRBV7-2 with TRBJ2-1, with no clear D. The CDR3 contains 15 residues. The V and J ends lost 3 bases and 7 bases respectively, with 16 bases between them. Germline CDR1 and CDR2: SGHTA and FQGNSA. The CDR3 reads CASSFNPPFVNEQFF. In nucleotides, the CDR3 is TGTGCCAGCAGCTTTAACCCTCCCTTCGTAAATGAGCAGTTCTTC.